This is a list of T cell receptor beta chains from one sample in a study of blood T cell repertoires in COVID-19. The table came from immunoSEQ multiplex PCR; TCRdb's copy has only in-frame clones and leaves some out. The sample carries about 90,000 clones, about 89% recorded once. Sequenced input: peripheral blood. Receptors were obtained from a human donor with active COVID-19. The donor label of this sample is uncertain. CDR3s include the opening cysteine and the closing phenylalanine or tryptophan. The D gene is left open where the match is weak. Clone size is given for some rows only: seen once, a few or many times, or a class if the clone is expanded.

NA 13 TRBV5-5 NA CASSLGRQETQYF
NA 16 TRBV14 TRBD1 CASSQFGTGVTYEQYF
NA 16 TRBV5-4 TRBD2 CASSFTLGGDTDTQYF
NA 14 TRBV6-2/TRBV6-3 NA CASSSGTLNTEAFF
NA 15 TRBV2 TRBD2 CASSEIAGGPGSQYF
few 16 TRBV6-4 TRBD1 CASSAEGASGANVLTF
NA 15 TRBV4-2 TRBD1 CASSQDPQGAYGYTF
NA 13 TRBV19 NA CASSINPGRGYTF
few 13 TRBV7-2 NA CASRSGVSYEQYF
NA 15 TRBV6-4 TRBD1 CASSVAGGPGYGYTF
NA 16 TRBV6-6 TRBD2 CASSYSSGGAADTQYF
NA 13 TRBV5-1 NA CASSFGRGYEQYF
NA 14 TRBV19 TRBD2 CASSIVWRGETQYF
NA 15 TRBV28 TRBD2 CASSLRGGHTDTQYF
NA 11 TRBV5-6 NA CASGRTTEAFF
NA 14 TRBV3-1/TRBV3-2 TRBD1 CASSQDTGATEAFF
NA 19 TRBV15 NA CATSSPGQLTGWGTGELFF
NA 14 TRBV19 NA CASTSDSFTDTQYF
NA 17 TRBV5-1 TRBD2 CASSLVAGESSYNEQFF
NA 15 TRBV19 NA CASSIDPGIQETQYF
NA 12 TRBV19 NA CASTTTNSPLHF
few 17 TRBV6-1 TRBD2 CASSALGLAGGTDTQYF
NA 15 TRBV4-1 NA CASSPGGGLNSPLHF
NA 13 TRBV6-2/TRBV6-3 NA CASSEPGYKSYTF
few 13 TRBV7-7 NA CASSSMRQDTQYF
NA 11 TRBV29-1 NA CSAGEDQPQHF
once 14 TRBV6-6 TRBD2 CASSFLLAGETQYF
NA 8 TRBV29-1 NA CSVTGAFF
NA 18 TRBV13 TRBD1 CASSLPGTGSFGANVLTF
NA 12 TRBV6-1 TRBD1 CASSPGQAEQYF